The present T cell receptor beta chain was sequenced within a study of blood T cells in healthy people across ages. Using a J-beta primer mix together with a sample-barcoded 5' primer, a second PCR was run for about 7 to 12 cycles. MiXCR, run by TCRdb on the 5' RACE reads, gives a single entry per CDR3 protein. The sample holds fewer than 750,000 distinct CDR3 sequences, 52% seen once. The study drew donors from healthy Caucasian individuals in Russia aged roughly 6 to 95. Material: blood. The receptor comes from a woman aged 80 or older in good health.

CDR3 amino acids: CASRHLYEQYF. DNA of the CDR3: TGTGCCAGCAGGCACCTTTACGAGCAGTACTTC. The chain joins TRBV6-2 or TRBV6-3 to TRBJ2-4; D call uncertain. TRBJ2-7 explains the end of the DNA better; the J call may be wrong. The CDR3 has 11 residues. CDR1 is MNHEY, CDR2 SVGEGT, per germline.